This entry describes one T cell receptor beta chain. V shed 1 base, J shed 7 bases, and the junction held 3 bases outside the gene matches. The germline V gene has CDR1 LGHDT and CDR2 YNNKEL (reference sequence). The CDR3 is 15 amino acids. This sample is part of a study of blood T cell repertoires in COVID-19. Study information: The study drew acute and convalescent COVID-19 samples from the United States, Italy and Spain. T cells, B-cell-depleted T cells, or PBMCs provided the cDNA or gDNA that served as material.

Using immunoSEQ multiplex PCR, the repertoire was profiled, and TCRdb retains in-frame clones only, with some absent. The sample has 99,000 or so clones, roughly 80% seen once. The sequencing sample was made of peripheral blood. The rearrangement joins TRBV3-1 (or the pseudogene TRBV3-2) to TRBJ1-6, with TRBD1 identical over 8 bases. This TCR was sampled from a woman in her 70s with acute or convalescent COVID-19. The chain's CDR3 is CASSQGRGRNSPLHF. The CDR3 bases are TGTGCCAGCAGCCAAGGCAGGGGGCGGAATTCACCCCTCCACTTT.